These 30 T cell receptor beta chains were sequenced from one sample in a study of blood T cell repertoires in COVID-19. The assay was immunoSEQ multiplex PCR, and TCRdb's table has in-frame clones only and misses some. Of over 250,000 clones in the sample, approximately 90% were seen once. Sequenced input: peripheral blood. These receptors were collected from a middle-aged woman who had recovered from COVID-19.

The genes are TRBV30 and TRBJ1-1; 11 nucleotides agree with TRBD1. Trimming cost V 3 bases and J 6 bases; bases outside gene matches: 6. The germline gives CDR1 GTSNPN, CDR2 SVGIG (reference sequence). This CDR3 is 14 amino acids long. This CDR3 reads CAWRGTGGLAEAFF. In nucleotides, the CDR3 is TGTGCCTGGAGGGGGACAGGGGGGTTAGCTGAAGCTTTCTTT.

The V gene is TRBV19, the J gene TRBJ2-5; 9 bases agree with TRBD2. V was pared by 1 base and J by 5 bases, with 8 bases of the junction left unmatched. This CDR3 spans 16 amino acids. Germline V gene data show CDR1 as LNHDA and CDR2 as SQIVND (reference sequence). The CDR3 spells CASSIVGLARGETQYF. DNA for the CDR3: TGTGCCAGTAGTATAGTCGGACTAGCGAGGGGGGAGACCCAGTACTTC.

The rearrangement uses TRBV3-1 (or the pseudogene TRBV3-2) and TRBJ1-2; D is perhaps TRBD1 (6 bases). The CDR3 contains 13 residues. Germline V gives CDR1 LGHDT, CDR2 YNNKEL (reference sequence). With 7 bases removed from V and 6 bases from J, the gap between germline ends came to 15 bases. The CDR3 is CASTGGGWNGYTF. In DNA form, the CDR3 reads TGTGCCAGCACCGGTGGGGGCTGGAATGGCTACACCTTC.

The chain employs TRBV30 and TRBJ2-7, with D unclear. Germline-derived CDR1 and CDR2 are GTSNPN and SVGIG (reference sequence). Between the trimmed V and J ends, which lost 3 bases and 0 bases, there was a span of 9 bases. The CDR3 has 13 amino acids. The CDR3 here is CAWSWADSYEQYV. The DNA of the CDR3 is TGTGCCTGGAGCTGGGCAGACTCCTACGAGCAGTACGTC.

This rearrangement joins TRBV4-1 to TRBJ2-2; TRBD2 might be the D (5 bases). Germline V CDR1 and CDR2: MGHRA, YSYEKL. The length of the CDR3 is 17 residues. V lost 4 bases, J lost 5 bases, and 20 bases lay in between. The CDR3 loop is CASSLPRALRGTGELFF. DNA of the CDR3: TGCGCCAGCAGCCTACCCCGGGCCCTCAGAGGGACCGGGGAGCTGTTTTTT.

This clone occurred a few times. J is TRBJ2-7 and V is TRBV21-1; the DNA was not compared with TRBD2, the D call given in the table. TRBV21-1 is marked as a pseudogene. The CDR3 runs 16 residues. The CDR3 DNA sequence: TGTGCCAGCAGCAAAGCGCCGACTAGCGGGGGCTACGAGCAGTACGTC. Encoded protein: CASSKAPTSGGYEQYV.

The CDR3 protein is CSVSGQGGEKLFF. The CDR3 region has the DNA TGCAGCGTTTCCGGACAGGGGGGTGAAAAACTGTTTTTT. This chain connects TRBV29-1 to TRBJ1-4, with 10 positions matching TRBD1. The CDR3 has 13 residues. V was clipped by 5 bases and J by 7 bases; unmatched bases: 4. From germline, CDR1 is SQVTM and CDR2 ANQGSEA. The full variable domain, with the rest looked up from reference TRBV29-1 and TRBJ1-4, is SAVISQKPSRDICQRGTSLTIQCQVDSQVTMMFWYRQQPGQSLTLIATANQGSEATYESGFVIDKFPISRPNLTFSTLTVSNMSPEDSSIYLCSVSGQGGEKLFFGSGTQLSVL.

This clone has only a few counts. The chain has TRBV9 and TRBJ2-6; D is ambiguous. This CDR3 has 16 residues. Germline assignment: CDR1 SGDLS and CDR2 YYNGEE. V was trimmed by 4 bases and J by 0 bases, leaving 11 bases between them. Written as DNA, the CDR3 is TGTGCCAGCAGCTCCGACCGGAGCTCTGGGGCCAACGTCCTGACTTTC. Its protein product is CASSSDRSSGANVLTF.

For this clone: At the DNA level, this CDR3 is encoded by other sequences in the same sample as well. V is TRBV30 and J is TRBJ1-1; D may be TRBD1 (6 bases). Germline CDR1 GTSNPN, CDR2 SVGIG (reference sequence). Trimming pared 3 bases from V and 1 base from J, leaving 9 bases between. The CDR3 totals 13 residues. CDR3 region: CAWSRGGNTEAFF. CDR3 coding DNA: TGTGCCTGGAGCAGGGGTGGGAACACTGAAGCTTTCTTT.

The CDR3 DNA follows: TGTGCCAGCAGCGTTGGGGGGGCCGCGAACACCGGGGAGCTGTTTTTT. It encodes CASSVGGAANTGELFF. The chain carries TRBV9 and TRBJ2-2; a weak D match, TRBD2 (7 bases). Germline V gene lookup returns CDR1 SGDLS and CDR2 YYNGEE. V was clipped by 2 bases and J by 0 bases, with 11 bases between them. CDR3 size: 16 residues. Complete variable domain (other parts from reference TRBV9 and TRBJ2-2): DSGVTQTPKHLITATGQRVTLRCSPRSGDLSVYWYQQSLDQGLQFLIQYYNGEERAKGNILERFSAQQFPDLHSELNLSSLELGDSALYFCASSVGGAANTGELFFGEGSRLTVL.

The V gene is TRBV13, the J gene TRBJ2-3; 7 bases line up with TRBD1. The CDR3 totals 15 residues. The germline V gene has CDR1 PRHDT and CDR2 FYEKMQ (reference sequence). The junction had 8 bases not matched to a gene; V was cut back by 5 bases and J by 3 bases. CDR3 nucleotides: TGTGCCAGCAGCCCCTGGACAGGAGGAACAGATACGCAGTATTTT. Translated, it gives CASSPWTGGTDTQYF.

J is TRBJ1-2 and V is TRBV6-2 or TRBV6-3; 11 bases fit TRBD1. This CDR3 spans 14 amino acids. The V gene end was trimmed by 6 bases and the J gene end by 7 bases; junction bases not matched to a gene: 7. Germline V gene lookup returns CDR1 MNHEY and CDR2 SVGEGT. The DNA of the CDR3 is TGTGCCAGCAGCCCCCCCGGGACAGGGGGTGGCTACACCTTC. This sequence encodes CASSPPGTGGGYTF.

The CDR3 DNA is TGTGCCAGCAGTTTCGGGGGAGGCTACGAGCAGTACTTC. It codes for CASSFGGGYEQYF. The rearrangement joins TRBV27 to TRBJ2-7; TRBD2 is a possible D gene (6 bases). The germline V gene has CDR1 MNHEY and CDR2 SMNVEV (reference sequence). There are 13 residues in the CDR3. Trimming took 3 bases from V and 3 from J, leaving 9 bases between them.

This clone was observed many times. The J gene is TRBJ2-2, the V gene TRBV10-3, with 8 bases that match TRBD2. CDR1 is ENHRY and CDR2 is SYGVKD in the germline V gene. The V segment lost 0 bases and the J segment 6 bases; nucleotides outside the gene matches: 6. The CDR3 has 16 residues. The CDR3 DNA sequence: TGTGCCATCAGTGAGTCGGGGACTAGAAGGGCCGGGGAGCTGTTTTTT. Its protein product is CAISESGTRRAGELFF.

The chain couples TRBV7-2 to TRBJ2-3; D gene ambiguous. CDR1 is SGHTA and CDR2 is FQGNSA in the germline V gene. This CDR3 contains 16 residues. V lost 5 bases and J lost 0, with 15 bases in between. DNA for the CDR3: TGTGCCAGCAGCCCTCGCCTAGTCTCGAGCACAGATACGCAGTATTTT. It encodes CASSPRLVSSTDTQYF. The variable domain in full, with the rest retrieved from reference TRBV7-2 and TRBJ2-3, is GAGVSQSPSNKVTEKGKDVELRCDPISGHTALYWYRQSLGQGLEFLIYFQGNSAPDKSGLPSDRFSAERTGGSVSTLTIQRTQQEDSAVYLCASSPRLVSSTDTQYFGPGTRLTVL.

The chain employs TRBV6-5 and TRBJ1-3, with D unresolved. The CDR3 runs 15 residues. CDR1 and CDR2 from the germline V gene are MNHEY and SVGAGI. V dropped 4 bases and J dropped 4 bases, with 14 bases sitting between them. The CDR3 reads CASSLGGTGGNTIYF. DNA for the CDR3: TGTGCCAGCAGTTTGGGCGGAACGGGGGGAAACACCATATATTTT.

The V call is TRBV19, the J call TRBJ2-1, with TRBD2 identical over 15 bases. Germline loops: CDR1 LNHDA, CDR2 SQIVND (reference sequence). The CDR3 length is 12 residues. V was pared by 9 bases and J by 15 bases, with 6 bases of the junction left unmatched. The CDR3: CASQGLAGGGFF. In nucleotides, the CDR3 is TGTGCCAGCCAAGGACTAGCGGGAGGGGGGTTCTTC.

This chain connects TRBV9 to TRBJ2-1; D uncertain. The CDR3 has 15 amino acids. Per germline, CDR1 SGDLS and CDR2 YYNGEE. Trimming cost V 2 bases and J 8 bases, with 17 bases left between them. The chain's CDR3 is CASSVDWATAYEQFF. CDR3 in DNA: TGTGCCAGCAGCGTTGATTGGGCCACCGCCTATGAGCAGTTCTTC. Variable domain in full (rest from reference TRBV9 and TRBJ2-1): DSGVTQTPKHLITATGQRVTLRCSPRSGDLSVYWYQQSLDQGLQFLIQYYNGEERAKGNILERFSAQQFPDLHSELNLSSLELGDSALYFCASSVDWATAYEQFFGPGTRLTVL.

V is TRBV19 and J is TRBJ2-1, with D possibly matching TRBD1 (5 bases). CDR3 size: 16 residues. Germline values: CDR1 LNHDA, CDR2 SQIVND (reference sequence). Trimming removed 3 bases from V and 3 bases from J, with 15 bases in between. The CDR3 region is CASSIVARQGYNEQFF. DNA for the CDR3: TGTGCCAGTAGTATCGTGGCCCGCCAGGGCTACAATGAGCAGTTCTTC.

This clone was detected only a few times. The J gene is TRBJ1-5, the V gene TRBV5-6, with 8 nucleotides matching TRBD1. CDR1 and CDR2 (germline): SGHDT, YYEEEE. V shed 4 bases and J 2 bases; nucleotides not matched to a gene: 5. The CDR3 consists of 15 residues. As DNA, the CDR3 is TGTGCCAGCAGCAGCGACAGGGGCGGCAATCAGCCCCAGCATTTT. Translating gives CASSSDRGGNQPQHF.

The J gene is TRBJ2-1, the V gene TRBV18, with 7 bases matching TRBD2. Per germline, CDR1 KGHSH and CDR2 LQKENI. Germline trimming cut 2 bases from V and 8 bases from J; bases unmatched to any gene: 12. The CDR3 consists of 16 residues. CDR3 protein: CASSPTRAGASDEQFF. For the CDR3, the DNA is TGTGCCAGCTCACCAACGCGGGCGGGAGCGTCGGATGAGCAGTTCTTC.

CDR3 residues: CASSLGQGGYGYTF. For the CDR3, the DNA is TGTGCCAGCAGCTTGGGCCAGGGGGGCTATGGCTACACCTTC. This sequence joins TRBV11-3 and TRBJ1-2, with 7 bases identical to TRBD1. Looked up from germline, CDR1 is SGHNT and CDR2 is YENEEA. Germline trimming cut 3 bases from V and 4 bases from J; bases unmatched to any gene: 5. The CDR3 covers 14 residues.

The gene calls are TRBV6-6 and TRBJ2-1; 8 nucleotides align to TRBD2. J lost 12 bases, V lost 2 bases, and 0 bases had no gene match. In germline, CDR1 is MNHNY, CDR2 SVGAGI (reference sequence). There are 11 residues in the CDR3. The CDR3 spells CASSYAGGQFF. As DNA, the CDR3 is TGTGCCAGCAGTTACGCGGGGGGGCAGTTCTTC.

The CDR3 loop reads CASSLDPPAEAFF. The CDR3 nucleotides read TGTGCCAGCAGCTTAGATCCCCCGGCTGAAGCTTTCTTT. The chain couples TRBV11-2 to TRBJ1-1; D call uncertain. CDR1 SGHAT and CDR2 FQNNGV come from the germline V gene. V lost 0 bases, J lost 6 bases, and 8 bases lay in between. The CDR3 loop spans 13 amino acids.

The CDR3: CASSQTSDQPQHF. For the CDR3, the DNA is TGTGCCAGCAGCCAGACTTCAGATCAGCCCCAGCATTTT. The chain links TRBV5-4 to TRBJ1-5; D call uncertain. CDR1 and CDR2 (germline): SGHNT, YYREEE (reference sequence). The CDR3 length is 13 residues. The ends were cut back, 4 bases at V and 5 bases at J, with 10 bases in the middle.

The chain recombines TRBV12-5 with TRBJ1-1; D is possibly TRBD1 (5 bases). The V and J ends lost 2 bases and 4 bases respectively, with 11 bases between them. CDR1 and CDR2 (germline): LGHNT, FRNRAP. The CDR3 covers 14 residues. CDR3 region: CASGLPPGGTEAFF. DNA for the CDR3: TGTGCTAGTGGTTTGCCCCCGGGGGGCACTGAAGCTTTCTTT.

The chain recombines TRBV3-1 (or the pseudogene TRBV3-2) with TRBJ2-3; the D gene is possibly TRBD2 (7 bases). This CDR3 has 18 residues. CDR1 and CDR2 (germline): LGHDT, YNNKEL (reference sequence). Trimming pared 0 bases from V and 0 bases from J, leaving 16 bases between. The CDR3, as DNA: TGTGCCAGCAGCCAAGAGGCGGGAGAGGGGGGTAGCACAGATACGCAGTATTTT. Its translation is CASSQEAGEGGSTDTQYF.

The chain couples TRBV11-2 to TRBJ1-6, with 8 bases that match TRBD1. Germline V gives CDR1 SGHAT, CDR2 FQNNGV. The CDR3 spans 16 residues. V gave up 7 bases and J gave up 10 bases; unmatched junction bases: 15. In DNA form, the CDR3 reads TGTGCCAGCACTAGACGCTGGGACAGGAGAAACTCACCCCTCCACTTT. The encoded protein is CASTRRWDRRNSPLHF.

The chain combines TRBV6-5 with TRBJ2-1; the match to TRBD1 covers 7 bases. The germline CDR1 and CDR2 sequences are MNHEY and SVGAGI. V dropped 10 bases and J dropped 9; count of bases not matched to a gene: 12. The CDR3 is 13 amino acids. This CDR3 reads CATRQGQLSEQFF. The CDR3 coding sequence is TGTGCCACCCGACAGGGCCAACTGAGTGAGCAGTTCTTC.

The chain employs TRBV6-4 and TRBJ2-3; 8 bases line up with TRBD2. J was trimmed by 4 bases and V by 4 bases; bases with no gene match: 10. The germline CDR1 and CDR2 sequences are MRHNA and SNTAGT. The CDR3 contains 16 residues. The CDR3 coding sequence is TGTGCCAGCAGTGCCCTAGCGGGCCCCGCCCCAGATACGCAGTATTTT. It codes for CASSALAGPAPDTQYF.